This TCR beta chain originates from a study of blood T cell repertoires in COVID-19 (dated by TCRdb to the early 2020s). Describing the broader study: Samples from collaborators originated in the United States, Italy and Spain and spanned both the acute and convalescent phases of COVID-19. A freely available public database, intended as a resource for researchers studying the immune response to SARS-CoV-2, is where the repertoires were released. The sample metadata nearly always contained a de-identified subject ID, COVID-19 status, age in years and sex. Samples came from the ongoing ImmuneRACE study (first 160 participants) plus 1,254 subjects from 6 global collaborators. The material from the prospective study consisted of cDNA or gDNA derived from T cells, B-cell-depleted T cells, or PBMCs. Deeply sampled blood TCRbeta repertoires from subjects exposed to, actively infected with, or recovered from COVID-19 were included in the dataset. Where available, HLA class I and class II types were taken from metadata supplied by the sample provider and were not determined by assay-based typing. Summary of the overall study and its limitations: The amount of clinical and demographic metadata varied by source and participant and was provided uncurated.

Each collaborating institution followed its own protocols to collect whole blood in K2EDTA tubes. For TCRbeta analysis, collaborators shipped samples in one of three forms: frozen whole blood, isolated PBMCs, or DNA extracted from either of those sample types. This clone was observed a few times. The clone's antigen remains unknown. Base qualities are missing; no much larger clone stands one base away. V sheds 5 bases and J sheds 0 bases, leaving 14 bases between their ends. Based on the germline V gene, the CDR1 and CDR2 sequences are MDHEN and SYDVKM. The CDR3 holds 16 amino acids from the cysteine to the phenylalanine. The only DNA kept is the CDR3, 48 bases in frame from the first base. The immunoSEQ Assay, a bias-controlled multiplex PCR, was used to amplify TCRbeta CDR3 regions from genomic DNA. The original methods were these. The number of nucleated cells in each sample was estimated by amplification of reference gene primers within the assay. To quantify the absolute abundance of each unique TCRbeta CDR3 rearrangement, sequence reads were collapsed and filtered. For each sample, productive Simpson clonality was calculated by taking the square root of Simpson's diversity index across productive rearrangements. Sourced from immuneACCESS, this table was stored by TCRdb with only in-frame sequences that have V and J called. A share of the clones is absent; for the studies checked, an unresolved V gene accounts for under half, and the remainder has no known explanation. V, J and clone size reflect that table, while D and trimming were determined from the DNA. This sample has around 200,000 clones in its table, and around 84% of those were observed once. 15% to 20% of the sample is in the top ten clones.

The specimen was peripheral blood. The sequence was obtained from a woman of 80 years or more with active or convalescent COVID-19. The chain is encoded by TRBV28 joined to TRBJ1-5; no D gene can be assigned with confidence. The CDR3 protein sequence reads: CASSPPTSYSNQPQHF. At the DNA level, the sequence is TGTGCCAGCAGTCCCCCCACAAGTTATAGCAATCAGCCCCAGCATTTT.